This TCR beta chain was captured in a study of blood T cell repertoires in COVID-19 (dated by TCRdb to the early 2020s). For the study in its entirety: Samples covering the acute and convalescent phases of COVID-19 were provided by collaborators in the United States, Italy and Spain. The material from the prospective study consisted of cDNA or gDNA derived from T cells, B-cell-depleted T cells, or PBMCs. The samples were drawn from the first 160 participants of the ongoing ImmuneRACE study and from 950 to 1,500 subjects provided by 6 global collaborators. Where available, HLA class I and class II types were obtained from metadata supplied by the sample provider rather than from assay-based typing. The repertoires were released in a freely available public database intended as a resource for research on the immune response to SARS-CoV-2. Subjects who had been exposed to COVID-19, were actively infected with it, or had recovered from it provided the deeply sampled blood TCRbeta repertoires that made up the dataset. Sample metadata almost always included a de-identified subject ID, COVID-19 status, age in years and sex. What the authors observed across the whole study: The quantity of clinical and demographic metadata differed by source and by participant and was supplied without curation.

Each collaborating institution followed its own protocols to collect whole blood in K2EDTA tubes. For TCRbeta analysis, collaborators shipped samples as frozen whole blood, isolated PBMCs, or DNA extracted from either of those sample types. TCRbeta CDR3 regions were amplified from genomic DNA using the immunoSEQ Assay, a bias-controlled multiplex PCR. The authors' pipeline ran thus. Within the assay, amplification of reference gene primers was used to estimate how many nucleated cells each sample contained. To quantify the absolute abundance of each unique TCRbeta CDR3 rearrangement, sequence reads were collapsed and filtered. For each sample, productive Simpson clonality was calculated as the square root of Simpson's diversity index across productive rearrangements. Not all clones reach the TCRdb copy of this immuneACCESS table, which keeps in-frame sequences only. Checked studies attribute under half of the gap to unresolved V genes and leave the rest unexplained. V, J and clone size reflect that table, while D and trimming were determined from the DNA. This sample comprises 160,000 or so clones, 83% of them detected only once. About 1.5% of the sample goes to the ten largest clones.

CDR1 SGHRS and CDR2 YFSETQ were looked up in the germline V gene. The CDR3, from cysteine to phenylalanine, totals 15 residues. Kept here is only the CDR3 DNA, which spans 45 bases and is read in frame from base 1. For this chain, trimming is 3 bases at the V end and 7 bases at the J end, and the number of junction bases without a gene match is 8. Notes on this clone: What antigen it recognizes has not been identified. It has no much larger one-base neighbor in the sample; base qualities were not kept.

The chain couples TRBV5-1 to TRBJ2-2, with 8 central nucleotides matching TRBD1. The clonotype originates from a human donor in a cohort sampled during active COVID-19. The material sequenced was peripheral blood. The sequenced DNA: TGCGCCAGCAGCTCCCAGGGGGCGCATGGCGGGGAGCTGTTTTTT. Translation gives CASSSQGAHGGELFF.